This T cell receptor (beta chain) comes out of a study of blood T cell repertoires in COVID-19. About the research overall: Collection of acute and convalescent COVID-19 samples took place in the United States, Italy and Spain. The analysed material was cDNA or gDNA that came from T cells, B-cell-depleted T cells, or PBMCs.

Per the original methods: Amplification of reference gene primers provided the estimated nucleated cell counts. Repertoires were generated with immunoSEQ multiplex PCR, while TCRdb's copy carries only in-frame clones and drops some. V and J calls and clone size are those listed in that table; D and trimming were worked out from the DNA. The sample holds around 89,000 clones; more than 70% are singletons and the top ten take approximately 0.5%. After removal of 8 bases from V and 5 bases from J, the junction contained 7 bases not matched to a gene. This CDR3 is 14 amino acids long. The germline V gene encodes CDR1 MDHEN and CDR2 SYDVKM.

The sample was peripheral blood. The rearrangement links TRBV28 to TRBJ2-3; TRBD1 agrees at 10 bases. The receptor was derived from a man in his sixties with acute or convalescent COVID-19. CDR3 nucleotide sequence: TGTGCCAGCTGGGGACAGGGGCGGGAAGATACGCAGTATTTT. Translated: CASWGQGREDTQYF.